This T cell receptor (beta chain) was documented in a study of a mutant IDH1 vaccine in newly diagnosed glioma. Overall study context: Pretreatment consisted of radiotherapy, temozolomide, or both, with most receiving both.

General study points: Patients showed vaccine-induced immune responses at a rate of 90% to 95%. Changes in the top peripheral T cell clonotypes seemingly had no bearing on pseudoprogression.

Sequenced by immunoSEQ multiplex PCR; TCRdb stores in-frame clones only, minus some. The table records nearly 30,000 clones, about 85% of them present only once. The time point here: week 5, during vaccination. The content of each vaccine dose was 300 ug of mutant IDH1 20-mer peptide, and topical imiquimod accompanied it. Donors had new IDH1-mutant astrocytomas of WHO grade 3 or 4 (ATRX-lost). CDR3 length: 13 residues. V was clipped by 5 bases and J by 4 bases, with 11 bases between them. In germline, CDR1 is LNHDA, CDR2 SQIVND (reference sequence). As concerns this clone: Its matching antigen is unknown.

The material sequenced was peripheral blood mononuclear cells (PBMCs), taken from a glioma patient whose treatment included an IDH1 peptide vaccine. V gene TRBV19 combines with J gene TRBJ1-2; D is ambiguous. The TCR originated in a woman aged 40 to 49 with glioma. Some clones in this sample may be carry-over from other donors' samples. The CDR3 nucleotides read TGTGCCAGTAGTGACGCTGGCCTCTATGGCTACACCTTC. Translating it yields CASSDAGLYGYTF.